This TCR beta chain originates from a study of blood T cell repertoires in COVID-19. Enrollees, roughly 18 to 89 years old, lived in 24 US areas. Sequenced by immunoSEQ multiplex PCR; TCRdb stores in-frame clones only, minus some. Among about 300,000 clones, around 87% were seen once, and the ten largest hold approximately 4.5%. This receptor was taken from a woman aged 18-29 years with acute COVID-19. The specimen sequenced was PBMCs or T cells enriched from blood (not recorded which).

CDR3 region: CASSLSTAPSGANVLTF. Written as DNA, the CDR3 is TGTGCCAGCAGTTTATCAACAGCCCCCTCTGGGGCCAACGTCCTGACTTTC. The gene calls are TRBV28 and TRBJ2-6; D gene uncertain. The V gene lost 1 base and the J gene lost 0 bases, with 10 bases spanning the gap. Germline-derived CDR1 and CDR2 are MDHEN and SYDVKM. The CDR3 runs to 17 residues.